One T cell receptor (beta chain) is described in this entry. The data were taken from a study of T cells in Graves' hyperthyroidism and ophthalmopathy. In germline, CDR1 is SEHNR, CDR2 FQNEAQ (reference sequence). Deletions cut 1 base from V and 4 bases from J, with 4 bases between. CDR3 length equals 12 residues. Amplification of TCR beta CDR3 regions used RNA as the template. With the HTBI primer set, the TCR CDR3 went through a first round of RT-PCR. TCRdb processed the multiplex PCR reads anew with MiXCR; each CDR3 protein has one entry. The table lists 45,000 or so distinct CDR3 sequences, roughly 49% of them singletons, with roughly 32% in the top ten.

The rearrangement joins TRBV7-9 to TRBJ1-1; no reliable D call. The TCR comes from a woman aged 45-65 years with Graves' hyperthyroidism. Sequencing input: peripheral blood or thyroid tissue (not recorded which). In DNA, the CDR3 is TGTGCCAGCAGCTTAGGGATCACTGAAGCTTTCTTT. It specifies CASSLGITEAFF.